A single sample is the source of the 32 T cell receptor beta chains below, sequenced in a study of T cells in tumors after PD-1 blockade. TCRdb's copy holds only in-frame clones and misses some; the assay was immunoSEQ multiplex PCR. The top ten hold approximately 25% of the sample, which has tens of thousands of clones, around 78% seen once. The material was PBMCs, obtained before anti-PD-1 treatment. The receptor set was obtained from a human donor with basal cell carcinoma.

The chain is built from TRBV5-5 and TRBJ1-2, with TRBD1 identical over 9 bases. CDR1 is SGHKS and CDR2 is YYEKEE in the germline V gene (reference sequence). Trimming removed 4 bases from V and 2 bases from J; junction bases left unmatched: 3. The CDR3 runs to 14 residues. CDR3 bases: TGTGCCAGCAGCGCCGGGACAGGGAACTATGGCTACACCTTC. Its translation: CASSAGTGNYGYTF.

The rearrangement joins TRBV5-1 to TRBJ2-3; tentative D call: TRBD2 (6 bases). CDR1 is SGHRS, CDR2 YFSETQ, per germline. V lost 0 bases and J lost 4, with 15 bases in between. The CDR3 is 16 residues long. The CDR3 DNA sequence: TGCGCCAGCAGCTTGGGGCAGGGAGGATTAGCAGATACGCAGTATTTT. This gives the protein CASSLGQGGLADTQYF.

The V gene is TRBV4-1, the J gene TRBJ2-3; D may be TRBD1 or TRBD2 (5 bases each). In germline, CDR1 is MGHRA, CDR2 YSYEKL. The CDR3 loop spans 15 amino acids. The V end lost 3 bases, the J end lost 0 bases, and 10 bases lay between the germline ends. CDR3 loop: CASSQPGRSTDTQYF. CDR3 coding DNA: TGCGCCAGCAGCCAGCCGGGACGCAGCACAGATACGCAGTATTTT.

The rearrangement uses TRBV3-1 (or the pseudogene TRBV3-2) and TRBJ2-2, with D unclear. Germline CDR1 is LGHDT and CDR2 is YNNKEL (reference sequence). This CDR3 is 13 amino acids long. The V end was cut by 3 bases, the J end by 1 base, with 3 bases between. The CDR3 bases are TGTGCCAGCAGCCACCAGAACACCGGGGAGCTGTTTTTT. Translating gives CASSHQNTGELFF.

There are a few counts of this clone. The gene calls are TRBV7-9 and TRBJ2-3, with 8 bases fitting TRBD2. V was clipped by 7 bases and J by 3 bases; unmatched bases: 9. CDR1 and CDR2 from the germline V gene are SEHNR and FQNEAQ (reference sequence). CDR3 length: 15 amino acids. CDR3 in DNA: TGTGCCAGCAAGGGAGGGCGGGGGGAAACAGATACGCAGTATTTT. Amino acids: CASKGGRGETDTQYF.

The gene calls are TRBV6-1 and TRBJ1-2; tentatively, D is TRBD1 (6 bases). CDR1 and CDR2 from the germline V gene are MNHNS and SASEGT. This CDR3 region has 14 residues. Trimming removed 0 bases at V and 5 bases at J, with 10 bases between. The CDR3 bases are TGTGCCAGCAGTGAAGCGCGAGGGGGGTATGGCTACACCTTC. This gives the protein CASSEARGGYGYTF.

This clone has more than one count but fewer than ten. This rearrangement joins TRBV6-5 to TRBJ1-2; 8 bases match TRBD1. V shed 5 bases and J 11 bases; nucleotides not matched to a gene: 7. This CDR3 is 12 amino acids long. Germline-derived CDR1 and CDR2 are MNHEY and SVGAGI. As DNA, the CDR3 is TGTGCCAGCAGTCCCGGACAGGGAAGGTACACCTTC. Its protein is CASSPGQGRYTF.

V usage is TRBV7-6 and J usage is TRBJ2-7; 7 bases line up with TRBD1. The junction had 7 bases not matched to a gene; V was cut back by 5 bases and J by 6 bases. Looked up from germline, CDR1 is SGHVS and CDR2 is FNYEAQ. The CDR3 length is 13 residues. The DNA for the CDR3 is TGTGCCAGCAGCCGCGCACAGGGGAGCGAGCAGTACTTC. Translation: CASSRAQGSEQYF.

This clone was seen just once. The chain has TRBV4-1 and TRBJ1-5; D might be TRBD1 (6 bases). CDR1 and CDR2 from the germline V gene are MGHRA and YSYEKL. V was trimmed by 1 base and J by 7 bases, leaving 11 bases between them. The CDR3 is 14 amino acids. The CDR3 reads CASSQGNTGQPQHF. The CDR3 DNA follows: TGCGCCAGCAGCCAAGGCAATACAGGGCAGCCCCAGCATTTT.

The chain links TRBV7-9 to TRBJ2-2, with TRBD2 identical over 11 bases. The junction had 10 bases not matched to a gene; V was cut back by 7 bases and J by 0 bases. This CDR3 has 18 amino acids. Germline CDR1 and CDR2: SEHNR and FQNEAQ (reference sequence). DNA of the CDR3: TGTGCCAGCACCACAACTAGCGGGAGAATTTCGAACACCGGGGAGCTGTTTTTT. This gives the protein CASTTTSGRISNTGELFF.

CDR3 bases: TGTGCCAGCAGTCCGGGCGGGGGCCTTGAAGCTTTCTTT. This gives the protein CASSPGGGLEAFF. The gene calls are TRBV2 and TRBJ1-1; tentative D call: TRBD1 (6 bases). Germline CDR1 and CDR2: SNHLY and FYNNEI. Between the trimmed V and J ends, which lost 5 bases and 7 bases, there was a span of 14 bases. This CDR3 is built from 13 residues. Together with reference TRBV2 and TRBJ1-1, the CDR3 gives the full variable domain: EPEVTQTPSHQVTQMGQEVILRCVPISNHLYFYWYRQILGQKVEFLVSFYNNEISEKSEIFDDQFSVERPDGSNFTLKIRSTKLEDSAMYFCASSPGGGLEAFFGQGTRLTVV.

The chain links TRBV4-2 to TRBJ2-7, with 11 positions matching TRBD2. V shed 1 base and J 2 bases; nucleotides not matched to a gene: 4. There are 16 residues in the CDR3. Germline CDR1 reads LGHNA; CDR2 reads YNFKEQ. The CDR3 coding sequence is TGTGCCAGCAGCCAAGTCACTAGCGGGGGACCCTACGAGCAGTACTTC. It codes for CASSQVTSGGPYEQYF.

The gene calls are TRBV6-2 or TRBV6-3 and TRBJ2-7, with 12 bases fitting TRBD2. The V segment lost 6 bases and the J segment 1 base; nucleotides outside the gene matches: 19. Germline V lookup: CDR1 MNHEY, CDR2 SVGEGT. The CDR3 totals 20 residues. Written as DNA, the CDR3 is TGTGCCAGCAGCCCCGCGAGGGACAGGGGACTAGCGGGCCCATCCTACGAGCAGTACTTC. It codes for CASSPARDRGLAGPSYEQYF.

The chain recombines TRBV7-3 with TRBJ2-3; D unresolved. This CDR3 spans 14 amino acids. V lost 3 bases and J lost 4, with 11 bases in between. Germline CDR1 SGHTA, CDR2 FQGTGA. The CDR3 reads CASSLSRASDTQYF. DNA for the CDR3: TGTGCCAGCAGCTTGTCGCGCGCCTCAGATACGCAGTATTTT.

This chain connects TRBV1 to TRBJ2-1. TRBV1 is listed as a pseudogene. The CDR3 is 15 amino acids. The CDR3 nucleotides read TGCACCAGCAGCCAACCGGCTCGTTCCTACAATGAGCAGTTCTTC. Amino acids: CTSSQPARSYNEQFF.

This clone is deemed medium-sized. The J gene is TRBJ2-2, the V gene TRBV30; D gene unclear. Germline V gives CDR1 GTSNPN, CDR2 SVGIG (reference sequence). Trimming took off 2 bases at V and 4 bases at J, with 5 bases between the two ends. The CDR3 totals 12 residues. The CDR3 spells CAWSHSTGELFF. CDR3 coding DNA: TGTGCCTGGAGTCACAGCACCGGGGAGCTGTTTTTT. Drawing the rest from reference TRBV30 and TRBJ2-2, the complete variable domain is SQTIHQWPATLVQPVGSPLSLECTVEGTSNPNLYWYRQAAGRGLQLLFYSVGIGQISSEVPQNLSASRPQDRQFILSSKKLLLSDSGFYLCAWSHSTGELFFGEGSRLTVL.

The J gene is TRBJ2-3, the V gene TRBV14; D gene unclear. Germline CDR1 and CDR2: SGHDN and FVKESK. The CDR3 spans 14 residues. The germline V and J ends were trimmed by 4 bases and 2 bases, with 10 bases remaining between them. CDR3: CASSPRRTTDTQYF. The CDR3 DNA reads TGTGCCAGCAGCCCAAGACGAACCACAGATACGCAGTATTTT.

CDR3 residues: CASRTQQETQYF. In nucleotides, the CDR3 is TGCGCCAGCAGGACACAGCAAGAGACCCAGTACTTC. The V call is TRBV5-1, the J call TRBJ2-5; D gene ambiguous. The CDR3 is 12 residues long. Trimming cost V 5 bases and J 2 bases, with 7 bases left between them. CDR1 is SGHRS, CDR2 YFSETQ, per germline.

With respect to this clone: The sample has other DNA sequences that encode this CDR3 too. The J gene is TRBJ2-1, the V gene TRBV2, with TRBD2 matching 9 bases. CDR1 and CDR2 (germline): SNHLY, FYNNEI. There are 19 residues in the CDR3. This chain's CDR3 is CPRSDGWAREGSSYNEQFF. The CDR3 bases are TGTCCCCGCAGTGATGGGTGGGCGCGGGAGGGGAGCTCCTACAATGAGCAGTTCTTC.

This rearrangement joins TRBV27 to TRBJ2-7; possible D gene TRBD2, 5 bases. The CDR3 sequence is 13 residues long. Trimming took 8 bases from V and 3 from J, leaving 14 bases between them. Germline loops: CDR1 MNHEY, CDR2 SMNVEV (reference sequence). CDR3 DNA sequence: TGTGCCAGCTCGCGGGTTCCCGTCTACGAGCAGTACTTC. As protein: CASSRVPVYEQYF.

The CDR3 sequence is CSVAYQGKNTEAFF. DNA of the CDR3: TGCAGCGTTGCCTACCAGGGGAAGAACACTGAAGCTTTCTTT. The V gene is TRBV29-1, the J gene TRBJ1-1, with TRBD1 as a possible D gene (6 bases). Germline V gene sequence: CDR1 SQVTM, CDR2 ANQGSEA. The ends were cut back, 4 bases at V and 1 base at J, with 13 bases in the middle. CDR3 length equals 14 residues. The full variable domain, its missing parts supplied by reference TRBV29-1 and TRBJ1-1, is SAVISQKPSRDICQRGTSLTIQCQVDSQVTMMFWYRQQPGQSLTLIATANQGSEATYESGFVIDKFPISRPNLTFSTLTVSNMSPEDSSIYLCSVAYQGKNTEAFFGQGTRLTVV.

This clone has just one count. The CDR3 DNA reads as TGTGCCAGCAGTATAGGGACAGGATATGGCTACACCTTC. It translates to CASSIGTGYGYTF. This rearrangement joins TRBV6-4 to TRBJ1-2; 8 bases line up with TRBD1. This CDR3 comprises 13 residues. The germline gives CDR1 MRHNA, CDR2 SNTAGT. The J segment lost 5 bases and the V segment lost 5 bases, leaving 4 bases of the junction unmatched.

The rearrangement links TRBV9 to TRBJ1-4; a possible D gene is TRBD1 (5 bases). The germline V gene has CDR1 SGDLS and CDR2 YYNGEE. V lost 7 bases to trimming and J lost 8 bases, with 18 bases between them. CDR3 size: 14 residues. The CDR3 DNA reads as TGTGCCAGCTCCCGCACGGGGGAAGGGGAAAAACTGTTTTTT. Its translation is CASSRTGEGEKLFF.

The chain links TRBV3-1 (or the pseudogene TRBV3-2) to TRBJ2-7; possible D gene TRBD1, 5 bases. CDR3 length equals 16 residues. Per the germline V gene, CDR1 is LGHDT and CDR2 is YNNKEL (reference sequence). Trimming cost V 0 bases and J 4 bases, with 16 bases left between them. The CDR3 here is CASSQDVGANQYEQYF. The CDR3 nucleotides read TGTGCCAGCAGCCAAGATGTAGGGGCAAATCAGTACGAGCAGTACTTC.

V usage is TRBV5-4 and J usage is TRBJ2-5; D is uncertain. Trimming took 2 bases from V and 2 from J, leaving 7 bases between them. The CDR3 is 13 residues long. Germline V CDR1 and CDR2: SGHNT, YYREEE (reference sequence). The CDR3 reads CASSFAGQETQYF. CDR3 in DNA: TGTGCCAGCAGCTTTGCCGGACAAGAGACCCAGTACTTC.

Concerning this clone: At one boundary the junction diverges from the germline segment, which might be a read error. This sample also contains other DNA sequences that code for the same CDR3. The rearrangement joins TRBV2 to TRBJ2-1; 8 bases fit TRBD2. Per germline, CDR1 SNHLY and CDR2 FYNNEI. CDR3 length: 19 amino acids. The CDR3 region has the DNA TGTCCCAGCAGTCACGGGGGGGCGGGGGAGGGGAGCTCCTACAATGAGCAGTTCTTC. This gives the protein CPSSHGGAGEGSSYNEQFF.

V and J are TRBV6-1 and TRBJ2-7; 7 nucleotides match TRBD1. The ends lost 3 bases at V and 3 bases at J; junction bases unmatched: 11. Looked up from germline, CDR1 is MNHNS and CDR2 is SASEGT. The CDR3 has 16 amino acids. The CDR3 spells CASSDPGQVGNYEQYF. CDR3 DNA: TGTGCCAGCAGTGACCCCGGACAGGTTGGGAACTACGAGCAGTACTTC.

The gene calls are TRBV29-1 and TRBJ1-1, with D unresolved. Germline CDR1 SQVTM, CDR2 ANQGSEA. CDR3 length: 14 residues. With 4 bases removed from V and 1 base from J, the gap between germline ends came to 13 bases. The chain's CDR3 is CSVAARVRNTEAFF. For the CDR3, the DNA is TGCAGCGTTGCGGCCCGGGTTCGGAACACTGAAGCTTTCTTT.

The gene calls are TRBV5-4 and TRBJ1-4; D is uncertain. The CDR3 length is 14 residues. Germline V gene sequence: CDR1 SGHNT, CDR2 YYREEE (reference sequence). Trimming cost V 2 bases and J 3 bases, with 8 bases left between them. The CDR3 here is CASSFDISNEKLFF. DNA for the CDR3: TGTGCCAGCAGCTTTGACATATCTAATGAAAAACTGTTTTTT.

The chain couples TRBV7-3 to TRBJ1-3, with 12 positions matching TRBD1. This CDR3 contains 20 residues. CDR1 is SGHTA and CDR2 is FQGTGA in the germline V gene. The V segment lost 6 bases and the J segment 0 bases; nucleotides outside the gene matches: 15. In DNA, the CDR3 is TGTGCCAGCAGACCACCGACCGGGACAGGGGGCCGTTCCTCTGGAAACACCATATATTTT. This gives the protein CASRPPTGTGGRSSGNTIYF.

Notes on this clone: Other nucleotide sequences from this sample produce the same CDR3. CDR3 protein: CPPCDGGAGEGSSYNEQFF. CDR3 nucleotides: TGTCCCCCCTGTGATGGGGGGGCGGGGGAGGGGAGCTCCTACAATGAGCAGTTCTTC. The rearrangement links TRBV2 to TRBJ2-1, with D perhaps matching TRBD2 (7 bases). Germline CDR1 is SNHLY and CDR2 is FYNNEI. There are 19 residues in the CDR3.

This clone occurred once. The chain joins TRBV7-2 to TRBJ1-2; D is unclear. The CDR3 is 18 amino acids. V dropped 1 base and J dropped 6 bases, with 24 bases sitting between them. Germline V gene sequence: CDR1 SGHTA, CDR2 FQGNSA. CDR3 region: CASSLVRLAGRNLDGYTF. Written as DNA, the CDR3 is TGTGCCAGCAGCTTAGTTAGGTTGGCAGGACGAAACCTCGATGGCTACACCTTC.